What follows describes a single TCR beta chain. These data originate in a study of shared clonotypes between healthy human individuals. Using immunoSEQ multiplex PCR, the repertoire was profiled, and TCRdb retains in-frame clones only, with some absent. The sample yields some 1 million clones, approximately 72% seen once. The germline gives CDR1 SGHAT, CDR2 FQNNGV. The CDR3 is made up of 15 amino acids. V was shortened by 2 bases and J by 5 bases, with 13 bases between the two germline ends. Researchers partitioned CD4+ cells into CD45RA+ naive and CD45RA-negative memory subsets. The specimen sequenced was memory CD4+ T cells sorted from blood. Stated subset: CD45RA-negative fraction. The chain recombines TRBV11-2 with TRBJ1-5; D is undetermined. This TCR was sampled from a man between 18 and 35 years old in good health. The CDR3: CASSLTAGRDQPQHF. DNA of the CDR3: TGTGCCAGCAGCTTAACGGCGGGTAGGGATCAGCCCCAGCATTTT.